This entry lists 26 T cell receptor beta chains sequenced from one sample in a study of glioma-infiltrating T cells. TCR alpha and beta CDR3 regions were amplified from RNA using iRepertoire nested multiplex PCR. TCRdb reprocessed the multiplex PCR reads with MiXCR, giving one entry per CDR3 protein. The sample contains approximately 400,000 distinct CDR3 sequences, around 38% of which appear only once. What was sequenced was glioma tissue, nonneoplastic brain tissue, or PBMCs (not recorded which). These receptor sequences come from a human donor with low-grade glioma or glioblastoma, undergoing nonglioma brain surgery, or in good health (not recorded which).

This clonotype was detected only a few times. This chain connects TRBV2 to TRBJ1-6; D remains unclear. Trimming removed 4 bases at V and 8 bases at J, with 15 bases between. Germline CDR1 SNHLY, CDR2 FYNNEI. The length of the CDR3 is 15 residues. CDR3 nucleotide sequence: TGTGCCAGCAGTGCTGGGCCACCGTTATATTCACCCCTCCACTTT. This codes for CASSAGPPLYSPLHF.

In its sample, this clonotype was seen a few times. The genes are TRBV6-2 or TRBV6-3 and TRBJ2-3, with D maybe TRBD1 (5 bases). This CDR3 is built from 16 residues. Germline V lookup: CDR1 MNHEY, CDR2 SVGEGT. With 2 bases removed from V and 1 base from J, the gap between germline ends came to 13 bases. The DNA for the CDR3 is TGTGCCAGCAGTTACCCTCAGGGATCGGGCACAGATACGCAGTATTTT. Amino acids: CASSYPQGSGTDTQYF.

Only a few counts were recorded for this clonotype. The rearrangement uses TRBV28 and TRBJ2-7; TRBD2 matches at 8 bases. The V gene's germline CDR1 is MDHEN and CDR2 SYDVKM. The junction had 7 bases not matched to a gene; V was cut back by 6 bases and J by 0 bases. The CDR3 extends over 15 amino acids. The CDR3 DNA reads TGTGCCAGCAGCCCCCTGACTAGCGTCTCCTACGAGCAGTACTTC. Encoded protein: CASSPLTSVSYEQYF. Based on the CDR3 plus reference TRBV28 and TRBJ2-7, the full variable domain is DVKVTQSSRYLVKRTGEKVFLECVQDMDHENMFWYRQDPGLGLRLIYFSYDVKMKEKGDIPEGYSVSREKKERFSLILESASTNQTSMYLCASSPLTSVSYEQYFGPGTRLTVT.

The CDR3 loop is CASSFSGTSGTMQYF. The CDR3, as DNA: TGTGCCAGCAGTTTCTCCGGGACTAGCGGGACTATGCAGTACTTC. The chain uses TRBV27 and TRBJ2-7; TRBD2 matches at 13 bases. With V trimmed by 3 bases and J by 9 bases, 8 bases remained unmatched. The CDR3 is 15 amino acids. Germline loops: CDR1 MNHEY, CDR2 SMNVEV (reference sequence).

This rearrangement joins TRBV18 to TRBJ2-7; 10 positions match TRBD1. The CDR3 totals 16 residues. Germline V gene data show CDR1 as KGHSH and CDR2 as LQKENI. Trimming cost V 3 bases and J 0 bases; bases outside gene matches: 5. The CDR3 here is CASSPTGTGASYEQYF. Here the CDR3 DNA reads TGTGCCAGCTCACCGACCGGGACAGGGGCCTCCTACGAGCAGTACTTC.

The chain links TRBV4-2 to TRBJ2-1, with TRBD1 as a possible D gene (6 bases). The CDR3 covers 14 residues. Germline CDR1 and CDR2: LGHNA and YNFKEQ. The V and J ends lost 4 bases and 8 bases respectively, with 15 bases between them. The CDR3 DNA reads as TGTGCCAGCAGCCCATCTACAGGGCTCGATGAGCAGTTCTTC. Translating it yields CASSPSTGLDEQFF.

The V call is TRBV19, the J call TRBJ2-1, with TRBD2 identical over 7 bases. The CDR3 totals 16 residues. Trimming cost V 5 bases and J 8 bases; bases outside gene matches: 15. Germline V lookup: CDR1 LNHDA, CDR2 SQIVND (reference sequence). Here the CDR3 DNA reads TGTGCCAGTAGTCCATCCGGGGCTAGCGGTAAGGATGAGCAGTTCTTC. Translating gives CASSPSGASGKDEQFF.

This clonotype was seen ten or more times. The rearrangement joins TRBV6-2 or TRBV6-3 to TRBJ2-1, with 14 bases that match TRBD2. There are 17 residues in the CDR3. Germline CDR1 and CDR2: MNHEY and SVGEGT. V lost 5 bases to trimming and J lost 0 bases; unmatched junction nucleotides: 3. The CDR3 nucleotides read TGTGCCAGCAGTCCCGGGACTAGCGGGAGCTCCTACAATGAGCAGTTCTTC. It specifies CASSPGTSGSSYNEQFF.

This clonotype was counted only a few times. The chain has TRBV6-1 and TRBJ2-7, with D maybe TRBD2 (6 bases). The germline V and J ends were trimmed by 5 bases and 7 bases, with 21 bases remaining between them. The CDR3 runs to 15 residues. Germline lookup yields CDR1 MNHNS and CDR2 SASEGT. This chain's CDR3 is CASSKRRGGPLEQYF. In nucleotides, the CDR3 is TGTGCCAGCAGTAAGAGGAGGGGTGGGCCCTTAGAGCAGTACTTC.

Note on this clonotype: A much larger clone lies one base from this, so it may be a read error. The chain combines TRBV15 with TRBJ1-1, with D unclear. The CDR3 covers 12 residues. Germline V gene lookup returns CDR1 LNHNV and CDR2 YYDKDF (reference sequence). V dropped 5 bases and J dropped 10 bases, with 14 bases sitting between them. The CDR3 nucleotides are TGTGCCACCAGCCAGTTTGGTCATTTAGCTTTCTTT. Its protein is CATSQFGHLAFF.

Here the CDR3 reads CASSTATNEKLFF. The CDR3 bases are TGTGCCAGCAGTACTGCGACTAATGAAAAACTGTTTTTT. The rearrangement links TRBV28 to TRBJ1-4; D ambiguous. Germline V gives CDR1 MDHEN, CDR2 SYDVKM. V shed 5 bases and J shed 2 bases, with 6 bases lying between them. This CDR3 region has 13 residues.

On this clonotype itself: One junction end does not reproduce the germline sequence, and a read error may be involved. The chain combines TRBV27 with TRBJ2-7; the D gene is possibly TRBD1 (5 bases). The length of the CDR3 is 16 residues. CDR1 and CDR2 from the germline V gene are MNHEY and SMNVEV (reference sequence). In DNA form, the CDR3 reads TGTGCCAGCAGTTTATCGAAACAGGCTCCATACTACGAGCATTACTTT. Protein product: CASSLSKQAPYYEHYF.

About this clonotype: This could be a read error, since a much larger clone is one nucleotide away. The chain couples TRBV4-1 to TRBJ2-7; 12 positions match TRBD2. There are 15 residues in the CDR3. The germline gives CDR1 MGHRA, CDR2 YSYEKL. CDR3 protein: CANSPGLAGSYEQYF. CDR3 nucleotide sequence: TGCGCCAACAGCCCCGGACTAGCGGGATCCTACGAGCAGTACTTC.

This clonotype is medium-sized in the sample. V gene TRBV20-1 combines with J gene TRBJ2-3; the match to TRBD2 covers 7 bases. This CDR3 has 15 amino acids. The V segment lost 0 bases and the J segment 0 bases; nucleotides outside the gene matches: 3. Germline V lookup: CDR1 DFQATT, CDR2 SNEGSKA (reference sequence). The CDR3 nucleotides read TGCAGTGCTAGAGATGCTAGCGGTAGCACAGATACGCAGTATTTT. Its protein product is CSARDASGSTDTQYF.

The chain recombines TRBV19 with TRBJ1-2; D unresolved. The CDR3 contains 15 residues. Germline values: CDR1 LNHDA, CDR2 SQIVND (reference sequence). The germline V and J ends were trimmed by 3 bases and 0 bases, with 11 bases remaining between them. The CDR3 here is CASSISRPPNYGYTF. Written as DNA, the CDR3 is TGTGCCAGTAGTATTTCGAGGCCCCCTAACTATGGCTACACCTTC.

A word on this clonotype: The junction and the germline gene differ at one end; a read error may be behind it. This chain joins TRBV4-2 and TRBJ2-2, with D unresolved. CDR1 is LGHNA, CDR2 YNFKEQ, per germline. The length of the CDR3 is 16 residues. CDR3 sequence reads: CASSSQRVVNTEELFF. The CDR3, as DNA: TGTGCCAGCAGCTCGCAACGAGTCGTGAACACCGAGGAGCTGTTTTTT.

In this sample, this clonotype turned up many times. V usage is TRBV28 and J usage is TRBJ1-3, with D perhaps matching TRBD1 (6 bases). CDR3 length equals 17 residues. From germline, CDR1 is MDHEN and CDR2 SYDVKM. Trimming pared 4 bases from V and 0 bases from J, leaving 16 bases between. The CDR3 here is CASSSRGGGISGNTIYF. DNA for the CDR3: TGTGCCAGCAGTTCCAGGGGAGGAGGGATCTCTGGAAACACCATATATTTT.

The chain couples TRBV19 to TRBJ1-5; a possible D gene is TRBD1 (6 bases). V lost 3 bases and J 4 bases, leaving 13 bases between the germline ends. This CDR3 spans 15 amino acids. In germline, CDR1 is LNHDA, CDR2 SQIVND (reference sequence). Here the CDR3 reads CASSMQGRGNQPQHF. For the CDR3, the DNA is TGTGCCAGTAGTATGCAGGGGAGGGGTAATCAGCCCCAGCATTTT.

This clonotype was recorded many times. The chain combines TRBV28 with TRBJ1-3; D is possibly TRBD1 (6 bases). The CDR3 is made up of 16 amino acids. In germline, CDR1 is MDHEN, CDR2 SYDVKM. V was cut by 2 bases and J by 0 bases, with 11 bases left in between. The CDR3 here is CASSLRGGGSGNTIYF. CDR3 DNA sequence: TGTGCCAGCAGTTTAAGAGGGGGAGGCTCTGGAAACACCATATATTTT.

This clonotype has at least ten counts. The CDR3 region is CSARFPSGTWGQFF. CDR3 coding DNA: TGCAGTGCTAGATTTCCTAGCGGGACTTGGGGGCAGTTCTTC. This chain joins TRBV20-1 and TRBJ2-1; 9 bases are shared with TRBD2. Germline CDR1 and CDR2: DFQATT and SNEGSKA (reference sequence). There are 14 residues in the CDR3. The junction had 11 bases not matched to a gene; V was cut back by 2 bases and J by 12 bases.

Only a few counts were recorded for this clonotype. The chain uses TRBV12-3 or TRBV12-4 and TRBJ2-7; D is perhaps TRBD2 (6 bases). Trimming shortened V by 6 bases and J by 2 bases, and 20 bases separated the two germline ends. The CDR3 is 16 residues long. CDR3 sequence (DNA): TGTGCCAGCAGCAGCCGGGGGTTGCTCCCTCCCTACGAGCAGTACTTC. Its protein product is CASSSRGLLPPYEQYF.

DNA for the CDR3: TGTGCCAGCAGAGCGCTCTGGAGAGGGGAGCTGTTTTTT. This codes for CASRALWRGELFF. The rearrangement uses TRBV2 and TRBJ2-2; no clear D. V shed 6 bases and J shed 8 bases, with 13 bases lying between them. Germline CDR1 is SNHLY and CDR2 is FYNNEI. The CDR3 totals 13 residues.

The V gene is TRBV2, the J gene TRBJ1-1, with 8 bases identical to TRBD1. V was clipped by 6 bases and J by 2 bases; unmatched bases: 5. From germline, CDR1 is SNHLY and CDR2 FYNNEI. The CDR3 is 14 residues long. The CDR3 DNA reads TGTGCCAGCAGGACAGGGGAAGGAAACACTGAAGCTTTCTTT. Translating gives CASRTGEGNTEAFF.

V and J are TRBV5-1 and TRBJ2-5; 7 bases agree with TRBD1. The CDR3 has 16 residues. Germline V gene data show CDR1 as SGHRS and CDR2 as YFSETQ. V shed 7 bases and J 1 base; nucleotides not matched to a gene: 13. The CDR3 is CASGYRGGVGQETQYF. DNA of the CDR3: TGCGCCAGCGGCTACAGGGGTGGAGTTGGCCAAGAGACCCAGTACTTC. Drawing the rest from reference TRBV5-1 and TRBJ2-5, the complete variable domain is KAGVTQTPRYLIKTRGQQVTLSCSPISGHRSVSWYQQTPGQGLQFLFEYFSETQRNKGNFPGRFSGRQFSNSRSEMNVSTLELGDSALYLCASGYRGGVGQETQYFGPGTRLLVL.

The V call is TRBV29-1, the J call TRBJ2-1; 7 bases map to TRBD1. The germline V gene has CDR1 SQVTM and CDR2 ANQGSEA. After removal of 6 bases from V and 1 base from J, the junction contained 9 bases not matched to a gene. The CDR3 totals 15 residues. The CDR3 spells CSVSGQDSSYNEQFF. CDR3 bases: TGCAGCGTCTCCGGACAGGACTCGTCCTACAATGAGCAGTTCTTC.

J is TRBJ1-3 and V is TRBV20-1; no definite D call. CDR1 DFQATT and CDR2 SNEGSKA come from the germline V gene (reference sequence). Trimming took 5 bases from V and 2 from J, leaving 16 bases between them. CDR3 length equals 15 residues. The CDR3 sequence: CSASGLGVPGNTIYF. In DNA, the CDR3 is TGCAGTGCTTCTGGCCTCGGGGTCCCTGGAAACACCATATATTTT.